The present T cell receptor (beta chain) was sequenced within a study of blood T cell repertoires in COVID-19. Study information: From the United States, Italy and Spain came samples of acute and convalescent COVID-19.

TCRdb's copy holds only in-frame clones and misses some; the assay was immunoSEQ multiplex PCR. Here the sample spans about 220,000 clones, around 85% being singletons. CDR3 length equals 12 residues. V trimming: 6 bases; J trimming: 3 bases; junction bases outside the gene matches: 0. The TCR comes from a woman in her 70s with COVID-19, enrolled during active disease. The rearrangement uses TRBV12-3 or TRBV12-4 and TRBJ1-1, with TRBD1 identical over 8 bases. The specimen sequenced was peripheral blood. CDR3 coding DNA: TGTGCCAGCAGGGACAGGGACACTGAAGCTTTCTTT. Translating gives CASRDRDTEAFF.